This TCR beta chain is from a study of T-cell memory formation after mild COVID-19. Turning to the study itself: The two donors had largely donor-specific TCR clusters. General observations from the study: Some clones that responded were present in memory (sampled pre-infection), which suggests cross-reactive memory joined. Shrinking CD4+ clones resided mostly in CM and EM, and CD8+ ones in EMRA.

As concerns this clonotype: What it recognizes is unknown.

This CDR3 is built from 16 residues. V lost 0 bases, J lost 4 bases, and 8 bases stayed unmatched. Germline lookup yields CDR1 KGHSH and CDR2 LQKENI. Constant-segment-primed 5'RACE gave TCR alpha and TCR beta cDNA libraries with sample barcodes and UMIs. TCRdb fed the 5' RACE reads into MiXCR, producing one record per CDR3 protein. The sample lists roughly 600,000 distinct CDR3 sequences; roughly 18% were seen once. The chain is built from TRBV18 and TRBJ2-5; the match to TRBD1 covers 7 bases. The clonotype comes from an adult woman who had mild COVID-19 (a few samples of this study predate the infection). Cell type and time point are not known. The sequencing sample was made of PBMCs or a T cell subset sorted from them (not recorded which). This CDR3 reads CASSPPTRGRRETQYF. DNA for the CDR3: TGTGCCAGCTCACCACCTACTAGGGGGCGAAGAGAGACCCAGTACTTC.